This TCR beta chain was recovered during a study of blood T cell repertoires in COVID-19. Across the study: Donors in the United States, Italy and Spain gave samples during acute or convalescent COVID-19. PBMCs, B-cell-depleted T cells, or T cells were the source of the cDNA or gDNA that made up the material.

As handled by the study authors: The assay estimated nucleated cells by amplifying reference gene primers. Libraries were prepared by immunoSEQ multiplex PCR; TCRdb keeps only in-frame clonotypes and omits some of them. From that table come the V and J calls and clone size; the DNA was used to work out D and trimming. This table has fewer than 120,000 clones, around four fifths appearing once. After removal of 5 bases from V and 0 bases from J, the junction contained 3 bases not matched to a gene. Germline V lookup: CDR1 SNHLY, CDR2 FYNNEI. There are 15 residues in the CDR3. J is TRBJ1-5 and V is TRBV2; 8 nucleotides agree with TRBD1. The TCR sequence derives from a woman aged 55-69 years with acute or convalescent COVID-19. The sample comprised peripheral blood. CDR3 sequence (DNA): TGTGCCAGCAGTCTGACAGGGGCTAGCAATCAGCCCCAGCATTTT. Amino acid sequence: CASSLTGASNQPQHF.